The T cell receptor (beta chain) under discussion was sequenced for a study of cytomegalovirus exposure and HLA in healthy donors. Study information: Assignment to the Caucasian-associated ancestry cluster applied to around four fifths of the approximately 380 genotyped donors.

Germline V gene lookup returns CDR1 MGHRA and CDR2 YSYEKL. Trimming removed 1 base from V and 10 bases from J; junction bases left unmatched: 9. The length of the CDR3 is 17 residues. Study outcomes and limitations: There was a cluster of highly shared sequence variants that was likely a sequencing artifact.

Concerning this clone: What it binds is unknown.

The PCR made use of 60 Vbeta and 13 Jbeta primers. Data came from immunoSEQ multiplex PCR; TCRdb stores just in-frame clones and leaves some out. There are 150,000 to 160,000 clones in the sample; 60% to 75% occur only once, and about 2.8% lies in the top ten. The receptor was isolated from a man younger than 35 in good health and CMV-seronegative. The gene calls are TRBV4-1 and TRBJ1-6; 11 bases agree with TRBD1. Sequencing used PBMCs. The CDR3 loop reads CASSQVFPRDRGSPLHF. CDR3 in DNA: TGCGCCAGCAGCCAAGTTTTCCCCCGGGACAGGGGGTCACCCCTCCACTTT.